The clone carrying this TCR beta chain has at least ten counts. Its antigen is currently unknown. The data were obtained in a study of T-cell reconstitution after alpha-beta-depleted transplantation in children. Whole-study results and caveats: Newly produced T cells mostly accounted for T-cell counts and diversity one year post-transplant.

The CDR3 has 14 residues. J was trimmed by 3 bases and V by 3 bases; bases with no gene match: 3. CDR1 SGHTA and CDR2 FQGNSA come from the germline V gene. Library preparation (for TCRbeta) was performed with unique molecular identifiers. TCRdb fed the PCR reads into MiXCR, producing one record per CDR3 protein. Of around 270,000 distinct CDR3 sequences in the sample, roughly 8.2% were seen once. The receptor was derived from a female patient between 2 and 15 years old who had a stem cell transplant for Fanconi anemia, so the T cells may come from the graft donor. The material was peripheral blood, obtained 360 days after TCRalphabeta/CD19-depleted stem cell transplant. The chain recombines TRBV7-2 with TRBJ2-7, with 9 bases identical to TRBD1. The CDR3 loop is CASSFGTGNYEQYF. CDR3 coding DNA: TGTGCCAGCAGCTTCGGGACAGGGAACTACGAGCAGTACTTC.